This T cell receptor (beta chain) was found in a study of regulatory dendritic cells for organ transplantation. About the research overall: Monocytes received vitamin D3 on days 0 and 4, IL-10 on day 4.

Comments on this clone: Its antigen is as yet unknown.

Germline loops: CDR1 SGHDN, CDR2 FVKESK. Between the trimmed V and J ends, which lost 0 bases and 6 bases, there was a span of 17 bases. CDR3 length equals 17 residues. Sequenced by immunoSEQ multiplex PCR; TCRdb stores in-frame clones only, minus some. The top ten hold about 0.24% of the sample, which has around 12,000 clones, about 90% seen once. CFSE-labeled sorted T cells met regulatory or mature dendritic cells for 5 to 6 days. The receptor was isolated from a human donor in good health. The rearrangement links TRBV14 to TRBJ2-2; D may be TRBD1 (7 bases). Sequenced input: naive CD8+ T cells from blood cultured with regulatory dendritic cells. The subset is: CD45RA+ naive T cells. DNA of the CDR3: TGTGCCAGCAGCCAAGAATGGAGGGGGCGCCAGGCCGGGGAGCTGTTTTTT. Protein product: CASSQEWRGRQAGELFF.